This section outlines one T cell receptor beta chain sequence together with its context. Its specificity is not known. At one of its ends the junction is not consistent with the germline gene, which may arise from a read error. This entry is derived from a study of response to subunit inactivated influenza vaccine. Overall study results and limits: Authors suggested seasonal influenza vaccinations each recruit few new T cells.

Using its own MiXCR run on the RT-PCR reads, TCRdb lists one record per CDR3 protein. The table records some 300,000 distinct CDR3 sequences, 22% of them present only once. The CDR3 sequence is 15 residues long. Germline V CDR1 and CDR2: SQVTM, ANQGSEA. The chain carries TRBV29-1 and TRBJ1-1; 8 positions agree with TRBD1. The sequencing here drew on PBMCs from blood, taken about 20 months after vaccination. The TCR was taken from a man aged 50 to 69 who received an inactivated influenza vaccine. The CDR3 loop reads CSVYRGGWMNTEALF. The CDR3 bases are TGCAGCGTGTACAGGGGGGGGTGGATGAACACTGAAGCTCTCTTT.